These 13 T cell receptor beta chains were sequenced from one sample in a study of blood T cell repertoires in COVID-19. Libraries were prepared by immunoSEQ multiplex PCR; TCRdb keeps only in-frame clonotypes and omits some of them. In the table there are roughly 200,000 clones, 70% to 80% of which are singletons. What was sequenced was peripheral blood. These receptors all come from a woman aged 40 to 55 with COVID-19, enrolled during active disease.

The chain carries TRBV6-6 and TRBJ1-5, with a weak D call TRBD1 (5 bases). Trimming left V 7 bases short and J 5 bases short, with 18 bases between. From germline, CDR1 is MNHNY and CDR2 SVGAGI (reference sequence). The CDR3 consists of 15 residues. For the CDR3, the DNA is TGTGCCAGCACCCCGGGGGGGGGTGGGGATCAGCCCCAGCATTTT. It translates to CASTPGGGGDQPQHF.

A single count supports this clone. V usage is TRBV5-1 and J usage is TRBJ2-3; D might be TRBD1 (6 bases). V lost 0 bases and J 0 bases, leaving 11 bases between the germline ends. The CDR3 loop spans 16 amino acids. Germline V gene sequence: CDR1 SGHRS, CDR2 YFSETQ. The CDR3 region is CASSLVLTGSTDTQYF. In nucleotides, the CDR3 is TGCGCCAGCAGCTTGGTCCTGACAGGCAGCACAGATACGCAGTATTTT.

The chain is built from TRBV2 and TRBJ2-1; 8 bases match TRBD1. V shed 10 bases and J 9 bases; nucleotides not matched to a gene: 14. There are 14 residues in the CDR3. Germline V gene data show CDR1 as SNHLY and CDR2 as FYNNEI. The CDR3: CATGTGPNWGEQFF. In DNA, the CDR3 is TGTGCCACCGGGACAGGCCCCAACTGGGGTGAGCAGTTCTTC. Full variable domain (missing parts from reference TRBV2 and TRBJ2-1): EPEVTQTPSHQVTQMGQEVILRCVPISNHLYFYWYRQILGQKVEFLVSFYNNEISEKSEIFDDQFSVERPDGSNFTLKIRSTKLEDSAMYFCATGTGPNWGEQFFGPGTRLTVL.

This clone appeared once. The rearrangement links TRBV6-2 or TRBV6-3 to TRBJ1-1; D perhaps matches TRBD1 (5 bases). The V end lost 5 bases, the J end lost 6 bases, and 16 bases lay between the germline ends. Per the germline V gene, CDR1 is MNHEY and CDR2 is SVGEGT. This CDR3 spans 14 amino acids. Here the CDR3 reads CASSDPRGLAEAFF. CDR3 in DNA: TGTGCCAGCAGTGACCCGCGGGGACTGGCTGAAGCTTTCTTT.

The chain recombines TRBV29-1 with TRBJ2-7, with 7 bases aligning to TRBD1. Trimming cost V 6 bases and J 7 bases; bases outside gene matches: 15. The CDR3 extends over 14 amino acids. The germline V gene has CDR1 SQVTM and CDR2 ANQGSEA. CDR3 protein: CSVVSLRDSKEQYF. CDR3 sequence (DNA): TGCAGCGTAGTCTCGCTTCGGGACAGCAAAGAGCAGTACTTC.

The rearrangement joins TRBV29-1 to TRBJ2-3; possible D gene TRBD1, 5 bases. The CDR3 runs to 17 residues. In germline, CDR1 is SQVTM, CDR2 ANQGSEA. V was clipped by 0 bases and J by 4 bases, with 20 bases between them. The CDR3: CSVEDVSGRAWSDTQYF. The DNA for the CDR3 is TGCAGCGTTGAAGATGTGTCGGGCAGGGCATGGTCAGATACGCAGTATTTT.

J is TRBJ1-6 and V is TRBV7-8; D ambiguous. The germline V and J ends were trimmed by 2 bases and 1 base, with 9 bases remaining between them. This CDR3 is built from 16 residues. Germline loops: CDR1 SGHVS, CDR2 FQNEAQ. The CDR3 spells CASSLLEGSYNSPLHF. The CDR3 bases are TGTGCCAGCAGCTTACTCGAGGGATCCTATAATTCACCCCTCCACTTT.

This clone was counted at least ten times. The V and J genes are TRBV6-1 and TRBJ2-3; TRBD2 matches 9 bases. This CDR3 is 16 amino acids long. The germline V gene encodes CDR1 MNHNS and CDR2 SASEGT. With 4 bases clipped from V and 3 bases from J, the junction kept 8 bases outside the gene matches. Written as DNA, the CDR3 is TGTGCCAGCAGTGTCAGAGTAGCGGGGGTAACAGATACGCAGTATTTT. Its protein is CASSVRVAGVTDTQYF.

The J gene is TRBJ1-1, the V gene TRBV6-5; no clear D. Trimming took off 6 bases at V and 0 bases at J, with 8 bases between the two ends. Looked up from germline, CDR1 is MNHEY and CDR2 is SVGAGI. The CDR3 runs to 13 residues. The CDR3 DNA reads TGTGCCAGCAGACGCAGGTTGAACACTGAAGCTTTCTTT. Translating it yields CASRRRLNTEAFF.

The gene calls are TRBV19 and TRBJ2-3; D is perhaps TRBD2 (7 bases). The CDR3 loop spans 18 amino acids. Looked up from germline, CDR1 is LNHDA and CDR2 is SQIVND (reference sequence). V shed 5 bases and J shed 2 bases, with 23 bases lying between them. Written as DNA, the CDR3 is TGTGCCAGTAGTCCCGAAAGGGGGAGGGCCGGTTTCACAGATACGCAGTATTTT. It translates to CASSPERGRAGFTDTQYF. The full variable domain, rest sourced from reference TRBV19 and TRBJ2-3, is DGGITQSPKYLFRKEGQNVTLSCEQNLNHDAMYWYRQDPGQGLRLIYYSQIVNDFQKGDIAEGYSVSREKKESFPLTVTSAQKNPTAFYLCASSPERGRAGFTDTQYFGPGTRLTVL.

The chain links TRBV19 to TRBJ1-2; TRBD1 agrees at 10 bases. Germline lookup yields CDR1 LNHDA and CDR2 SQIVND (reference sequence). V lost 4 bases and J lost 4; bases outside the gene matches: 3. The CDR3 runs to 14 residues. The CDR3 DNA is TGTGCCAGTAGTACACGGGACAGGGGCTATGGCTACACCTTC. This encodes CASSTRDRGYGYTF.

This clone turned up a few times. The rearrangement links TRBV5-8 to TRBJ2-2, with a possible D match to TRBD2 (5 bases). The CDR3 consists of 15 residues. Trimming took off 7 bases at V and 3 bases at J, with 16 bases between the two ends. CDR1 and CDR2 from the germline V gene are SGHTS and YDEGEE. This CDR3 reads CASLFPGFHTGELFF. CDR3 bases: TGTGCCAGCCTATTCCCGGGATTCCACACCGGGGAGCTGTTTTTT.

The genes are TRBV5-5 and TRBJ1-1; 7 positions agree with TRBD1. The J segment lost 10 bases and the V segment lost 5 bases, leaving 11 bases of the junction unmatched. This CDR3 region has 13 residues. The V gene's germline CDR1 is SGHKS and CDR2 YYEKEE (reference sequence). Here the CDR3 DNA reads TGTGCCAGCAGAACCAGGGGGGAACTTTCAGCTTTCTTT. It specifies CASRTRGELSAFF.